This is a list of T cell receptor beta chains from one sample in a study of spatial heterogeneity in lung cancer. TCRdb reprocessed the 5' RACE reads via MiXCR and lists one record per CDR3 protein. The data show about 20,000 distinct CDR3 sequences, with 2.5% to 3% seen just once and roughly 7.2% held by the top ten. The source material was lung tumor tissue, sampled at surgery. The receptors originated from a male donor with early-stage non-small cell lung cancer. Each CDR3 is given with its conserved first and last residue.

v_gene: TRBV12-3/TRBV12-4
j_gene: TRBJ1-4
len: 11
CDR3aa: CASSSNEKLFF

v_gene: TRBV7-2
j_gene: TRBJ2-7
len: 12
CDR3aa: CASSPGGGPLYF

v_gene: TRBV18
j_gene: TRBJ1-5
len: 13
CDR3aa: CASSPYSNQPQHF

v_gene: TRBV21-1
j_gene: TRBJ1-2
len: 16
CDR3aa: CASSKAGETPNYGYTF

v_gene: TRBV7-2
j_gene: TRBJ1-2
len: 15
CDR3aa: CASSSYIVSNYGYTF

v_gene: TRBV6-2/TRBV6-3
j_gene: TRBJ2-7
len: 13
CDR3aa: CASTGTGFYEQYF

v_gene: TRBV7-9
j_gene: TRBJ2-3
len: 19
CDR3aa: CASTYPGLAPLTLTDTQYF

v_gene: TRBV20-1
j_gene: TRBJ1-2
len: 16
CDR3aa: CSASSDPGTVNYGYTF

v_gene: TRBV29-1
j_gene: TRBJ2-7
len: 13
CDR3aa: CSARTSESYEQYF

v_gene: TRBV11-2
j_gene: TRBJ2-2
len: 15
CDR3aa: CASSSGLAGAGELFF

v_gene: TRBV27
j_gene: TRBJ2-7
len: 15
CDR3aa: CASRTRPGQGYEQYF

v_gene: TRBV29-1
j_gene: TRBJ1-3
len: 15
CDR3aa: CSVEDSVGSGNTIYF

v_gene: TRBV6-5
j_gene: TRBJ2-5
len: 14
CDR3aa: CASSFQAGQETQYF

v_gene: TRBV10-3
j_gene: TRBJ1-1
len: 14
CDR3aa: CAISESAGNTEAFF